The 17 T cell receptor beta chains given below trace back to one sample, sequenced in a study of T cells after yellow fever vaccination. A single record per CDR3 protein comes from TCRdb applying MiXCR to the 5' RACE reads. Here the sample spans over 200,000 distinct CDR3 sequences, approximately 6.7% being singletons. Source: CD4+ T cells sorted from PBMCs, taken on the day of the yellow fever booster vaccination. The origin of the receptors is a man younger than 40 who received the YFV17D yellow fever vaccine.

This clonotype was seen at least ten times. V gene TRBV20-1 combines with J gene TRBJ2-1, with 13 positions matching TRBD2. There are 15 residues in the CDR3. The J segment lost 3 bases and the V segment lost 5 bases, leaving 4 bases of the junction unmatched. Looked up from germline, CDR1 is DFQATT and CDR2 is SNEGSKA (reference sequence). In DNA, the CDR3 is TGCAGTGCTGGACTAGCGGGAGCCCTCTACAATGAGCAGTTCTTC. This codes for CSAGLAGALYNEQFF.

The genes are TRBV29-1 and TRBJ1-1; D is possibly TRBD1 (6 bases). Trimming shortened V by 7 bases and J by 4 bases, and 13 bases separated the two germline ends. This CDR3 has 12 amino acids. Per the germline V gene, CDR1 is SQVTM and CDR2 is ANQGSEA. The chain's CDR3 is CSGYRGGTEAFF. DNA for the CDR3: TGCAGCGGGTACAGAGGGGGCACTGAAGCTTTCTTT.

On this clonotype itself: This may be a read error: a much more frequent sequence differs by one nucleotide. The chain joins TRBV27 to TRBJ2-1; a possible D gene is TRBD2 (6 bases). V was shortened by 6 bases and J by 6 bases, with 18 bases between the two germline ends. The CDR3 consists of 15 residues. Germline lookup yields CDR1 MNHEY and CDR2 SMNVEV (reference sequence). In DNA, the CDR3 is TGTGCCAGCAGACTAGCTACGAACACCTTCAATGAGCAGTTCTTC. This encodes CASRLATNTFNEQFF.

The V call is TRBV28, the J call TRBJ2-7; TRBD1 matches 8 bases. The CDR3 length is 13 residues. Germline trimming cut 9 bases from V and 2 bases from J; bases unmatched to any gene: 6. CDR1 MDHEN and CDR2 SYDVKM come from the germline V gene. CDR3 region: CASDRGGPYEQYF. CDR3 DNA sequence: TGTGCCAGTGACAGGGGAGGCCCCTACGAGCAGTACTTC.

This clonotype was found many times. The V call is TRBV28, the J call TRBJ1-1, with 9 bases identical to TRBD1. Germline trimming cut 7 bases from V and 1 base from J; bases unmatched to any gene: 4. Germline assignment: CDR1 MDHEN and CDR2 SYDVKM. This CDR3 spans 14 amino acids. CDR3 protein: CASTPTGGNTEAFF. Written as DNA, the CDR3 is TGTGCCAGCACCCCGACAGGGGGGAACACTGAAGCTTTCTTT.

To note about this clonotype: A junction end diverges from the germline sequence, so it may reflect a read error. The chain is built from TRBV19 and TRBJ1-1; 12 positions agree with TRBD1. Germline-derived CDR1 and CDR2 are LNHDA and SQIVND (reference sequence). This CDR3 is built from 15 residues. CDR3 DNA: TGTGGCAGTAGTCCTGGGACAGGGGGCTTCGCTGAAGCTTTCTTT. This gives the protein CGSSPGTGGFAEAFF.

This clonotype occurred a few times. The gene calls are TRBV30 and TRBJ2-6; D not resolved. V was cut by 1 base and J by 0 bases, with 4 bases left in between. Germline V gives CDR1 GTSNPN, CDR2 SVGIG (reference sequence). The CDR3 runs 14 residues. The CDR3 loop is CAWSGPSGANVLTF. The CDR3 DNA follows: TGTGCCTGGAGTGGACCCTCTGGGGCCAACGTCCTGACTTTC.

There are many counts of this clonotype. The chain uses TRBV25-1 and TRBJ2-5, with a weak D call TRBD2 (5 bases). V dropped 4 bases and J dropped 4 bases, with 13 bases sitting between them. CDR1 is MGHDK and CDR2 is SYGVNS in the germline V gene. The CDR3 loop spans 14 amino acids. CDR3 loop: CASSAKQSGETQYF. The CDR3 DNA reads TGTGCCAGCAGTGCCAAACAGAGCGGAGAGACCCAGTACTTC.

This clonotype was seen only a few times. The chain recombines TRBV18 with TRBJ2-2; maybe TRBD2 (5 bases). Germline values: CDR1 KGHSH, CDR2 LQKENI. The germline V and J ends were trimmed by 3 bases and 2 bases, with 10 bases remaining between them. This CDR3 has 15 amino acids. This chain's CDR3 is CASSPSGTNTGELFF. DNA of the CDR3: TGTGCCAGCTCACCGAGCGGAACAAACACCGGGGAGCTGTTTTTT.

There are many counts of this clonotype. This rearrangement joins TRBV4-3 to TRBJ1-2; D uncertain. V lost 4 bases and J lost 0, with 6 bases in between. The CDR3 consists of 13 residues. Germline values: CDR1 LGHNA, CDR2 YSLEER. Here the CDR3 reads CASSPVANYGYTF. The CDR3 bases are TGCGCCAGCAGCCCGGTCGCTAACTATGGCTACACCTTC.

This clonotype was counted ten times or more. The CDR3 bases are TGTGCCAGCAGCAAAGGCGCCTCCTCCTACAATGAGCAGTTCTTC. Its protein is CASSKGASSYNEQFF. V gene TRBV5-6 combines with J gene TRBJ2-1; D is ambiguous. Between the trimmed V and J ends, which lost 4 bases and 0 bases, there was a span of 11 bases. This CDR3 spans 15 amino acids. Per the germline V gene, CDR1 is SGHDT and CDR2 is YYEEEE. Combining the CDR3 with reference TRBV5-6 and TRBJ2-1 gives the whole variable domain DAGVTQSPTHLIKTRGQQVTLRCSPKSGHDTVSWYQQALGQGPQFIFQYYEEEERQRGNFPDRFSGHQFPNYSSELNVNALLLGDSALYLCASSKGASSYNEQFFGPGTRLTVL.

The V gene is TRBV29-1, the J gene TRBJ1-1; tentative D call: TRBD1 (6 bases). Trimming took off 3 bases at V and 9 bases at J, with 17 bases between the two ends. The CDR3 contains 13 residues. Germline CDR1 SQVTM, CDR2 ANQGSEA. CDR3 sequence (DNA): TGCAGCGTTGAGGACACGACAGGTACTAAAGCTTTCTTT. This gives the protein CSVEDTTGTKAFF.

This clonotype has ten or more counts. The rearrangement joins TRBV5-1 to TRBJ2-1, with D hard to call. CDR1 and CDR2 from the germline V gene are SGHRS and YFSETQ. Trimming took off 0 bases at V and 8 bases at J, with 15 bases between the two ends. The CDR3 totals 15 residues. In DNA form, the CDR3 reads TGCGCCAGCAGCTTGGCTTTAGCACCGTCCGATGAGCAGTTCTTC. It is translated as CASSLALAPSDEQFF. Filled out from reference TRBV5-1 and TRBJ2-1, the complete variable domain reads KAGVTQTPRYLIKTRGQQVTLSCSPISGHRSVSWYQQTPGQGLQFLFEYFSETQRNKGNFPGRFSGRQFSNSRSEMNVSTLELGDSALYLCASSLALAPSDEQFFGPGTRLTVL.

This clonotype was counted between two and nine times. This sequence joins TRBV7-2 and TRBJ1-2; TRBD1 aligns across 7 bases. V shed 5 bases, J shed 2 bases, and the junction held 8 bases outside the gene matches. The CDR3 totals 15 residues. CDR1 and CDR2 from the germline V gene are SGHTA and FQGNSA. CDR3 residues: CASSRDEGANYGYTF. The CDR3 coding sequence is TGTGCCAGCAGCCGGGATGAGGGGGCGAACTATGGCTACACCTTC.

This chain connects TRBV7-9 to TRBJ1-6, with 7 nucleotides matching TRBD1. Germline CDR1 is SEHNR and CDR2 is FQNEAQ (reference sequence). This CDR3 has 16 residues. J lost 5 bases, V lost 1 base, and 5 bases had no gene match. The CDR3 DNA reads TGTGCCAGCAGCTTAGACCTGACAGGGAATAATTCACCCCTCCACTTT. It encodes CASSLDLTGNNSPLHF.

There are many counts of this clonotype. As DNA, the CDR3 is TGTGCCAGCTCACCCGTTCGGGGCTCCTACTACAATGAGCAGTTCTTC. Encoded protein: CASSPVRGSYYNEQFF. The V call is TRBV18, the J call TRBJ2-1, with D perhaps TRBD1 or TRBD2 (5 bases each). V dropped 3 bases and J dropped 3 bases, with 15 bases sitting between them. The germline V gene encodes CDR1 KGHSH and CDR2 LQKENI. The CDR3 sequence is 16 residues long.

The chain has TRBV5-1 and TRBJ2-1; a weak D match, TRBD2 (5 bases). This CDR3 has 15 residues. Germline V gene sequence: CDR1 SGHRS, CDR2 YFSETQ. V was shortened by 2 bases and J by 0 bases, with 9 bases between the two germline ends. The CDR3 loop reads CASSLAALSYNEQFF. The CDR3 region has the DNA TGCGCCAGCAGCTTAGCGGCGCTCTCCTACAATGAGCAGTTCTTC.